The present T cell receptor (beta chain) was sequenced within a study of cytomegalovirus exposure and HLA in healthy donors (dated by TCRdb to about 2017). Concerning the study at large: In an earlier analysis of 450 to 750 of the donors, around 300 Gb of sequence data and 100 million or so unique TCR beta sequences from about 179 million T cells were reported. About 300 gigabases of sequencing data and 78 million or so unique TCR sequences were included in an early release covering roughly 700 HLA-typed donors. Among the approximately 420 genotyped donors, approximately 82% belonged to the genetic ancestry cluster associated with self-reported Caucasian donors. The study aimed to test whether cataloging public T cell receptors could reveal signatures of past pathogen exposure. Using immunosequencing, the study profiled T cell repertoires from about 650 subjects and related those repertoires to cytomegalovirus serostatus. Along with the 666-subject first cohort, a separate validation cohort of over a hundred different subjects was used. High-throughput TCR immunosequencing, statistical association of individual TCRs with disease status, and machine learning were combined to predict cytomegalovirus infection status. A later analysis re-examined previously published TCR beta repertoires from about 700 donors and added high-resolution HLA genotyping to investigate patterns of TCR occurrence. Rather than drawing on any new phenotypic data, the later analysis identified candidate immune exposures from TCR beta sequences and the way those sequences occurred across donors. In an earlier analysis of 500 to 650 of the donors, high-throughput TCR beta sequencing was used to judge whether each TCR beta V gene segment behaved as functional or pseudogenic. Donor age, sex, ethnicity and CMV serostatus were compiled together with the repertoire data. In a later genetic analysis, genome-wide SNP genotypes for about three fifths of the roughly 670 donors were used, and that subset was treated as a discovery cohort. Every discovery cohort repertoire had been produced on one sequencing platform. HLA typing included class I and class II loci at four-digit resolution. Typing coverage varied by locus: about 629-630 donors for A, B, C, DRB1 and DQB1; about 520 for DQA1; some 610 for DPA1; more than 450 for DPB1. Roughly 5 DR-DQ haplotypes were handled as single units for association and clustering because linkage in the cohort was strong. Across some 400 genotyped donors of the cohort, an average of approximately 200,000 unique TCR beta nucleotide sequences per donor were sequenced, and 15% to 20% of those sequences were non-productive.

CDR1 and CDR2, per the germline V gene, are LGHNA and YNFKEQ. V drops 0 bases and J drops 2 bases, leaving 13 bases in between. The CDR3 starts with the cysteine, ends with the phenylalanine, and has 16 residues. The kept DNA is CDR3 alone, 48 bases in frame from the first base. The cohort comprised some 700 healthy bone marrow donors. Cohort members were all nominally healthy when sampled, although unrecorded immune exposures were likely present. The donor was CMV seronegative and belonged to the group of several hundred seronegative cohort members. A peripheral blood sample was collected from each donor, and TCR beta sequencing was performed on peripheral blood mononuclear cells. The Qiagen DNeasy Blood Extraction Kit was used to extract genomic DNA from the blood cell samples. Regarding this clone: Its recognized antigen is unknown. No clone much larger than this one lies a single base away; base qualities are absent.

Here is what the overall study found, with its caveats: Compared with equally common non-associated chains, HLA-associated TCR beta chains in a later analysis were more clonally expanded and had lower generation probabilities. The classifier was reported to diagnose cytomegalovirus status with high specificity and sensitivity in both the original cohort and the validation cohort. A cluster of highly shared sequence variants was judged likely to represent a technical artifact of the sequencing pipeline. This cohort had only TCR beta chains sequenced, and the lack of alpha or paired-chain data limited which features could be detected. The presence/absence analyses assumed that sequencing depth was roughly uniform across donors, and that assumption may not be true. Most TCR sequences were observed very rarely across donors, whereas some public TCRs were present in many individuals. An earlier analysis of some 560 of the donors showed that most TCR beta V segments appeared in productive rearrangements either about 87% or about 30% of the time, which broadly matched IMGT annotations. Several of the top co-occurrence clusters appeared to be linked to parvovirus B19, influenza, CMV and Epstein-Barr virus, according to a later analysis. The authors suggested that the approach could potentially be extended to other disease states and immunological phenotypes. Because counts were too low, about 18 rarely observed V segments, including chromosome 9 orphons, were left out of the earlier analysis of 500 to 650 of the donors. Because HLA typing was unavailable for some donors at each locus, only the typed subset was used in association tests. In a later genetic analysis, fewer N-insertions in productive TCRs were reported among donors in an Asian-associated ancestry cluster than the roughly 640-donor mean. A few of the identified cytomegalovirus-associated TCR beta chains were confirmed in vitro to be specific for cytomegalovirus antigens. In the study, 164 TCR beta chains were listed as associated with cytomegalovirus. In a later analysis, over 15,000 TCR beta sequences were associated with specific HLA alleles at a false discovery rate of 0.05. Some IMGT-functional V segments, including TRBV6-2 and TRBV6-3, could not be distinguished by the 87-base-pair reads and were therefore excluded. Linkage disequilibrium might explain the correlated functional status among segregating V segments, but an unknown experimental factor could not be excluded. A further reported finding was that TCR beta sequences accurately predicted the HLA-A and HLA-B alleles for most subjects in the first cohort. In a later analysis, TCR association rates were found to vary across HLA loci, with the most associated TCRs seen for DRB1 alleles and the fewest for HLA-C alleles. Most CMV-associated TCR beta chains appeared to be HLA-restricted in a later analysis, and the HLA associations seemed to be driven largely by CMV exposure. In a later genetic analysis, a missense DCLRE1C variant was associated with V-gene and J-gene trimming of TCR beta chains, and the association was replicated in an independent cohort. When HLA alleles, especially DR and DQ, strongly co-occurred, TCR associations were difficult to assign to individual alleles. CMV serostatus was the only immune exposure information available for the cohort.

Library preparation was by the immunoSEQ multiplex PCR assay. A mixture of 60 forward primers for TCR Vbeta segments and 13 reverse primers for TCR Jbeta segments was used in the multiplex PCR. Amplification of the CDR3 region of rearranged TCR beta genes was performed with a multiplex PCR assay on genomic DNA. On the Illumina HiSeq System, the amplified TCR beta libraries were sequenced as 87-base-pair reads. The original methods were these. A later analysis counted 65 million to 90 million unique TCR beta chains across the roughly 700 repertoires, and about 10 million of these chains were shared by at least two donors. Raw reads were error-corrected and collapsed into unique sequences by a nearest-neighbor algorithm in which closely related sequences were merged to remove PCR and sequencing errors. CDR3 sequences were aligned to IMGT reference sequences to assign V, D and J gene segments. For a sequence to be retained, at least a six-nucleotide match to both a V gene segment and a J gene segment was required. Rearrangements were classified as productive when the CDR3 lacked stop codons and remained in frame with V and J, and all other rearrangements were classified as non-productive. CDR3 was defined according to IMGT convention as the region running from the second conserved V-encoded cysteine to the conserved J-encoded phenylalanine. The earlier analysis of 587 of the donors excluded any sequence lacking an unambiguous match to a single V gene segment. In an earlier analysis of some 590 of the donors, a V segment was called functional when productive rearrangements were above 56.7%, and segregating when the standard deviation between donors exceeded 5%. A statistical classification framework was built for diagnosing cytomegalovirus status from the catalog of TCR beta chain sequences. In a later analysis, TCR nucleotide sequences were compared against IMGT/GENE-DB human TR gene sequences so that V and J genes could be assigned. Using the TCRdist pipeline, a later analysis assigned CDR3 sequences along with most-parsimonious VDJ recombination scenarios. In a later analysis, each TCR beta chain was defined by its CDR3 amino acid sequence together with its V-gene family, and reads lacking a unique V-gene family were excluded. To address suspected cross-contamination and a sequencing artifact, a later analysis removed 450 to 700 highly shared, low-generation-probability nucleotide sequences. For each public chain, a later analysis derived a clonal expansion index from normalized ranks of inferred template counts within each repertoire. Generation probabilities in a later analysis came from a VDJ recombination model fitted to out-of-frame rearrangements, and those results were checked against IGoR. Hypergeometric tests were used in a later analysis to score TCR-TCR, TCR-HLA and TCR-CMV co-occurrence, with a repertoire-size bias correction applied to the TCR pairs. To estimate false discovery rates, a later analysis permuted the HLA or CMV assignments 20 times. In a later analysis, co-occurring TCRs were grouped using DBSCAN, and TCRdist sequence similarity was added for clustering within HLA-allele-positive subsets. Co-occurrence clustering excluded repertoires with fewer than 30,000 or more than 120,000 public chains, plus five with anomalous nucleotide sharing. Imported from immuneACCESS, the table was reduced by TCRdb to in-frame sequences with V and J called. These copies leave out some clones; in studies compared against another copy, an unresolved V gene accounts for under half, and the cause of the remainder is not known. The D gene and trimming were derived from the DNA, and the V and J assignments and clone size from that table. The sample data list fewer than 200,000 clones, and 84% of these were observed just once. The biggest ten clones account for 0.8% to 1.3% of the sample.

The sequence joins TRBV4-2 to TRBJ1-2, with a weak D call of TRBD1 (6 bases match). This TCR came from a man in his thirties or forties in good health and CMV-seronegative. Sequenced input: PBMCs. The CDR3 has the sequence CASSQDRGARNYGYTF. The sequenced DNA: TGTGCCAGCAGCCAAGACCGGGGGGCGCGGAACTATGGCTACACCTTC.